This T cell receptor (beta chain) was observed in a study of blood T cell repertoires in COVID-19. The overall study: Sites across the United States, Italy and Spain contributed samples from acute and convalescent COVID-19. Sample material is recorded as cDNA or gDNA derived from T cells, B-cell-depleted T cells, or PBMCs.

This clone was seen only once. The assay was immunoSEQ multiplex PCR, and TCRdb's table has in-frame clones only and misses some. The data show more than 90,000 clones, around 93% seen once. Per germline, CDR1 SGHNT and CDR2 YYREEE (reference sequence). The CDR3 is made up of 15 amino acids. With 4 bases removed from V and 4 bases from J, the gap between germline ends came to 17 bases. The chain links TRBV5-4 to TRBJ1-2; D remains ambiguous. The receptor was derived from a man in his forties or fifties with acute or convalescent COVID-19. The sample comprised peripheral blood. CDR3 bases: TGTGCCAGCAGCCCATCCGGGGAGCCCCTCTATGGCTACACCTTC. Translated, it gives CASSPSGEPLYGYTF.